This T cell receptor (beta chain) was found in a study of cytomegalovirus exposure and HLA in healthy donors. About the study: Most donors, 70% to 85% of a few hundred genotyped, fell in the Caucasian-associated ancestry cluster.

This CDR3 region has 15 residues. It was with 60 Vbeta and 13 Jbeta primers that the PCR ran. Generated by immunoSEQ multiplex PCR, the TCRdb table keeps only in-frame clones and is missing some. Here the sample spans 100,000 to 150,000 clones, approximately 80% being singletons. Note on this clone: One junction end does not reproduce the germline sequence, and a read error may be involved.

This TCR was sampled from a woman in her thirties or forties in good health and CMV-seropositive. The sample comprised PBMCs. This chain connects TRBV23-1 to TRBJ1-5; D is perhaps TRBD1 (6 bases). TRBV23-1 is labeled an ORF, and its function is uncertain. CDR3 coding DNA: TGCGCCAGCACCTCGGACAGTTTTAGCAATCAGCCCCGGCATTTT. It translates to CASTSDSFSNQPRHF.